This T cell receptor (beta chain) was observed in a study of CD8 T cells in Susac syndrome. The controls were healthy donors who were matched for age and sex. Negative isolation yielded the CD8+ and CD4+ T cells, while FACS enriched the TEMRA cells. The RNA input was 0.5 to 1 ug, and it was reverse transcribed with random hexamers. TCR beta CDR3 was amplified by immunoSEQ covering 54 Vbeta and 13 Jbeta. TCRdb re-called the immunoSEQ multiplex PCR reads with MiXCR, one entry per CDR3 protein. This table holds around 170,000 distinct CDR3 sequences, 92% found once. This CDR3 has 15 residues. Trimming took off 0 bases at V and 5 bases at J, with 13 bases between the two ends. CDR1 is MNHEY and CDR2 is SVGAGI in the germline V gene.

This sequence joins TRBV6-5 and TRBJ1-1; D might be TRBD1 (5 bases). The sequenced sample was CD4+ T cells from PBMCs. The receptor's source is a human donor in good health. The chain's CDR3 is CASSYSKGTSTEAFF. CDR3 in DNA: TGTGCCAGCAGTTACTCGAAAGGGACGTCGACTGAAGCTTTCTTT.